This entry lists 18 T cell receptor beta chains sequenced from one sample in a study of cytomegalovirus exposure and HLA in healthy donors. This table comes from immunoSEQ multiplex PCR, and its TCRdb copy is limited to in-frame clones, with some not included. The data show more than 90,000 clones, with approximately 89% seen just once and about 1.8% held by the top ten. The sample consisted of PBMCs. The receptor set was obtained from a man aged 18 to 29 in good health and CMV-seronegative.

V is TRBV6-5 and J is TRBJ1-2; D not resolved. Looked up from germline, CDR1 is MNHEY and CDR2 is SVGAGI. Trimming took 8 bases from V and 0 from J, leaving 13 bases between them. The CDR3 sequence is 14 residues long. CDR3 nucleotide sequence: TGTGCCAGCCGCGTCGGTCTCGCTAACTATGGCTACACCTTC. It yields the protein CASRVGLANYGYTF.

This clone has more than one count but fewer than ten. The CDR3: CASTGLAGVYEQYF. In nucleotides, the CDR3 is TGTGCCAGCACGGGACTAGCGGGAGTCTACGAGCAGTACTTC. The V gene is TRBV6-1, the J gene TRBJ2-7; 14 bases are shared with TRBD2. The CDR3 is made up of 14 amino acids. With V trimmed by 7 bases and J by 3 bases, 2 bases remained unmatched. From germline, CDR1 is MNHNS and CDR2 SASEGT.

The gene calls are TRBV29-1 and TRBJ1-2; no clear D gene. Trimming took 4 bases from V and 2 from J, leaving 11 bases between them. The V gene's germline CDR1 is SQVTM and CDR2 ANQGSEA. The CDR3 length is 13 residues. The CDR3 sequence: CSVVSAGNYGYTF. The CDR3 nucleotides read TGCAGCGTTGTGTCGGCGGGAAACTATGGCTACACCTTC.

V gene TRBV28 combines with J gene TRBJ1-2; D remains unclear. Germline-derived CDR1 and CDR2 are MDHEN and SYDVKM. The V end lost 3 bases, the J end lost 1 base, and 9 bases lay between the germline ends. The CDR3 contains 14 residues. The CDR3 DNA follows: TGTGCCAGCAGTTTTGAGGGTCTTAACTATGGCTACACCTTC. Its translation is CASSFEGLNYGYTF.

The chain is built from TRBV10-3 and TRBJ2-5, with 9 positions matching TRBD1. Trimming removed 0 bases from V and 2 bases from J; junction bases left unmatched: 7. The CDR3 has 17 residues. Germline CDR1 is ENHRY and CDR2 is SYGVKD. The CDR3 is CAISESEAGQGQETQYF. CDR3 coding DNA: TGTGCCATCAGTGAGTCGGAAGCGGGACAGGGACAAGAGACCCAGTACTTC.

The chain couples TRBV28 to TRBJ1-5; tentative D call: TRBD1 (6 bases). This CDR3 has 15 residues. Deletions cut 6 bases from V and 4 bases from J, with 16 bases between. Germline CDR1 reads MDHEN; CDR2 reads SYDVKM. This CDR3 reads CASSPGQRKNQPQHF. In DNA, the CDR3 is TGTGCCAGCAGCCCAGGACAGAGAAAGAATCAGCCCCAGCATTTT.

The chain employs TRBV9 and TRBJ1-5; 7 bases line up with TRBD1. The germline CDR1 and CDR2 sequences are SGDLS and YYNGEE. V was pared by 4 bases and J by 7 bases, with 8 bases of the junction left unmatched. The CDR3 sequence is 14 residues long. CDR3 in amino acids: CASSQSGGQQPQHF. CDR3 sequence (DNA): TGTGCCAGCAGCCAATCAGGGGGACAACAGCCCCAGCATTTT.

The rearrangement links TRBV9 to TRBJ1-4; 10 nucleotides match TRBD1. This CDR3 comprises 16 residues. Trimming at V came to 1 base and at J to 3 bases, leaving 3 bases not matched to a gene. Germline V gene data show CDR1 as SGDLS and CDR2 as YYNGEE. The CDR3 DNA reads TGTGCCAGCAGCGTAAGGACAGGGGGGGCTAATGAAAAACTGTTTTTT. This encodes CASSVRTGGANEKLFF.

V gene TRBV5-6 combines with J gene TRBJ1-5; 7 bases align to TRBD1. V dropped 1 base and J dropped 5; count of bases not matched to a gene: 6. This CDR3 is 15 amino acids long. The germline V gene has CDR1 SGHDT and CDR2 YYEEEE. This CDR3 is CASSLRRQGYQPQHF. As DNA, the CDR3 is TGTGCCAGCAGCTTGCGGAGACAGGGTTATCAGCCCCAGCATTTT.

CDR3 protein: CASSETGHIQYF. The CDR3 DNA reads as TGTGCCAGCAGTGAGACAGGCCACATTCAGTACTTC. The chain is built from TRBV6-5 and TRBJ2-4; tentative D call: TRBD1 (6 bases). From germline, CDR1 is MNHEY and CDR2 SVGAGI. Trimming left V 5 bases short and J 8 bases short, with 10 bases between. This CDR3 spans 12 amino acids.

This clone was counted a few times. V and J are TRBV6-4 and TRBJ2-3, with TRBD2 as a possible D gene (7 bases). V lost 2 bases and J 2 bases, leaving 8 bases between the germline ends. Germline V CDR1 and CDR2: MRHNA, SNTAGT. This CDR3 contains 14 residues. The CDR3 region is CASSDGGATDTQYF. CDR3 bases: TGTGCCAGCAGTGACGGGGGGGCCACAGATACGCAGTATTTT.

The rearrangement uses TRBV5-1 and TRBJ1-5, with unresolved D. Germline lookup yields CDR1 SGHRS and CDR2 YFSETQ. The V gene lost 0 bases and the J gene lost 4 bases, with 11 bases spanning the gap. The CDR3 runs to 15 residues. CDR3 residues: CASSLGAEGNQPQHF. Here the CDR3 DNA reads TGCGCCAGCAGCTTGGGGGCAGAAGGAAATCAGCCCCAGCATTTT.

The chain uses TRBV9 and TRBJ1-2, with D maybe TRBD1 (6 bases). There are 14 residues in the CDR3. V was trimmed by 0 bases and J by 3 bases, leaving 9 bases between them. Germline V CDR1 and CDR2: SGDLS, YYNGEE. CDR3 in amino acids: CASSVEGTHYGYTF. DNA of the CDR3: TGTGCCAGCAGCGTAGAGGGGACACACTATGGCTACACCTTC.

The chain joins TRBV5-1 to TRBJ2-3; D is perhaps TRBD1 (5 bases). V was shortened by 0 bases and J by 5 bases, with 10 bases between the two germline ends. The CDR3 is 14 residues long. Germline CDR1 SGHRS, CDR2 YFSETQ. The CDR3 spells CASSLGQREDTQYF. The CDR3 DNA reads TGCGCCAGCAGCTTGGGACAGAGAGAAGATACGCAGTATTTT.

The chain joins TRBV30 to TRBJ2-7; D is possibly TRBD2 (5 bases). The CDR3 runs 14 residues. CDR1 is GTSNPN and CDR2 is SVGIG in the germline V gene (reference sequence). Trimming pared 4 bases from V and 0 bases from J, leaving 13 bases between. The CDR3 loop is CAWNEGGTSYEQYF. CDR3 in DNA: TGTGCCTGGAATGAAGGAGGTACCTCCTACGAGCAGTACTTC.

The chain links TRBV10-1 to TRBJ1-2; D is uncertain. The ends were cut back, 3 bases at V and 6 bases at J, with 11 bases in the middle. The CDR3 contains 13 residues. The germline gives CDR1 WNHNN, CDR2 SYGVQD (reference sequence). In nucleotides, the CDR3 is TGCGCCAGCAGTGATCGACAAGGCGATGGCTACACCTTC. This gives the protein CASSDRQGDGYTF.

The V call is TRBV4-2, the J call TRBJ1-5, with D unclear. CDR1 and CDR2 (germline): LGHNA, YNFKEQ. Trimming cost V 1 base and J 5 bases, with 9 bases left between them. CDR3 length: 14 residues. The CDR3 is CASSQATADQPQHF. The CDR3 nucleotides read TGTGCCAGCAGCCAAGCCACAGCGGATCAGCCCCAGCATTTT.

Here the CDR3 DNA reads TGTGCCAGCTCACCGGACAAAGGCAATCAGCCCCAGCATTTT. It codes for CASSPDKGNQPQHF. The chain has TRBV18 and TRBJ1-5; D is possibly TRBD1 (5 bases). The CDR3 consists of 14 residues. The germline gives CDR1 KGHSH, CDR2 LQKENI. Between the trimmed V and J ends, which lost 3 bases and 2 bases, there was a span of 8 bases. Full variable domain (missing parts from reference TRBV18 and TRBJ1-5): NAGVMQNPRHLVRRRGQEARLRCSPMKGHSHVYWYRQLPEEGLKFMVYLQKENIIDESGMPKERFSAEFPKEGPSILRIQQVVRGDSAAYFCASSPDKGNQPQHFGDGTRLSIL.